This T cell receptor (beta chain) was sequenced in a study of blood T cell repertoires in COVID-19. At the level of the study: Specimens from acute and convalescent COVID-19 originated in the United States, Italy and Spain. From T cells, B-cell-depleted T cells, or PBMCs came the material, which was cDNA or gDNA.

As processed by the authors: Cell counts per sample came from amplifying reference gene primers. Assay used: immunoSEQ multiplex PCR; TCRdb lists only in-frame clones, some missing. V and J calls and clone size are as listed in that table; D and trimming were resolved from the DNA. The sample lists about 240,000 clones; roughly 80% were seen once. The V gene lost 3 bases and the J gene lost 4 bases, with 12 bases spanning the gap. This CDR3 comprises 14 residues. Germline lookup yields CDR1 KGHSH and CDR2 LQKENI. The TCR comes from a woman at least 80 years old with acute or convalescent COVID-19. The rearrangement links TRBV18 to TRBJ1-1, with D unresolved. Sequencing was done on a sample of peripheral blood. This CDR3 is CASSPGRAGTEAFF. As DNA, the CDR3 is TGTGCCAGCTCACCTGGACGGGCGGGCACTGAAGCTTTCTTT.